This TCR beta chain was sequenced during a study of T-cell memory formation after mild COVID-19. The CDR3 extends over 16 amino acids. The V and J ends lost 8 bases and 0 bases, in that order; junction bases with no gene match: 10. Germline loops: CDR1 MNHEY, CDR2 SMNVEV (reference sequence). Study-wide results and caveats: The authors did not confirm SARS-CoV-2 specificity of second-wave clones peaking day 37.

TCR alpha and TCR beta cDNA libraries carrying sample barcodes and UMIs came from 5'RACE with constant-segment primers. One entry per CDR3 protein, called by TCRdb with MiXCR from the 5' RACE reads. The sample has over 300,000 distinct CDR3 sequences, 20% to 25% seen once. Details on this clonotype: What it binds is not known.

The rearrangement uses TRBV27 and TRBJ2-1, with TRBD1 matching 7 bases. Material: PBMCs or a T cell subset sorted from them (not recorded which). The sequence came from a man between 18 and 29 years old who had mild COVID-19 (a few samples of this study predate the infection). Cell type and time point are not known. The CDR3 DNA reads TGTGCCAGCGGCGGCCTAGGGACAGCCTCCTACAATGAGCAGTTCTTC. Protein product: CASGGLGTASYNEQFF.